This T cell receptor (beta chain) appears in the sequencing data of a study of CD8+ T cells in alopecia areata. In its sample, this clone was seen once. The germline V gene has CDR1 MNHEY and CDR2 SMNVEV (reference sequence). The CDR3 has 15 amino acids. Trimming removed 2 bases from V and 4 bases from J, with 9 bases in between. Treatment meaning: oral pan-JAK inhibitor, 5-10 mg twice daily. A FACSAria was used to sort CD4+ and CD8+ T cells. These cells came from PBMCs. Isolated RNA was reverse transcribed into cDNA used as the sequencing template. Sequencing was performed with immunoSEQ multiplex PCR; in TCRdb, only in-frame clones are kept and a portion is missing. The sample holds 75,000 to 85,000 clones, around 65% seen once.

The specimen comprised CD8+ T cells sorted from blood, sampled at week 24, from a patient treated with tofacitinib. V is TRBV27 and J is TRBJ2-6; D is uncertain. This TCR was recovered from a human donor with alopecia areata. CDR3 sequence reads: CASSLTYGGANVLTF. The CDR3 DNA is TGTGCCAGCAGTTTAACATATGGAGGGGCCAACGTCCTGACTTTC.